These T cell receptor beta chains were read from a single sample in a study of patients and donors after allogeneic stem cell transplantation. MiXCR, run by TCRdb on the RT-PCR reads, gives a single entry per CDR3 protein. This sample has fewer than 75,000 distinct CDR3 sequences, with 13% found just once. The sample taken for sequencing was blood, either unsorted or a sorted T cell fraction (not recorded which). These receptors were collected from a human donor who was either an allogeneic HSCT recipient or a stem cell or donor lymphocyte infusion donor (not recorded which). It is not recorded whose cells these are; they may come from a transplant donor. Both conserved end residues are part of each CDR3. D genes are given only for firm matches. Clone size is shown for a subset of rows, as once, few, many or a class of expanded clone.

length: 14; V: TRBV29-1; J: TRBJ2-7; D: -; size: -; CDR3: CSVAGTLNVYEQYF; DNA: TGCAGCGTTGCCGGGACCCTAAACGTTTACGAGCAGTACTTC
length: 16; V: TRBV9; J: TRBJ2-3; D: TRBD2; size: -; CDR3: CASSPGLAGGPDTQYF; DNA: TGTGCCAGCAGCCCGGGACTAGCGGGAGGCCCAGATACGCAGTATTTT
length: 14; V: TRBV7-3; J: TRBJ2-3; D: TRBD2; size: few; CDR3: CASSRLAGEDTQYF; DNA: TGTGCCAGCAGTAGACTAGCGGGAGAAGATACGCAGTATTTT
length: 15; V: TRBV15; J: TRBJ2-1; D: TRBD2; size: many; CDR3: CATSLAGVSYNEQFF; DNA: TGTGCCACCTCACTAGCGGGAGTTTCCTACAATGAGCAGTTCTTC
length: 14; V: TRBV29-1; J: TRBJ2-7; D: -; size: few; CDR3: CSVESEGNSYEQYF; DNA: TGCAGCGTTGAAAGTGAGGGCAACTCCTACGAGCAGTACTTC
length: 17; V: TRBV7-8; J: TRBJ2-4; D: TRBD2; size: few; CDR3: CASSLEIAGGSKNIQYF; DNA: TGTGCCAGCAGCTTAGAGATAGCGGGAGGATCCAAAAACATTCAGTACTTC
length: 14; V: TRBV27; J: TRBJ2-6; D: -; size: -; CDR3: CASSSQSGANVLTF; DNA: TGTGCCAGCAGTTCCCAATCTGGGGCCAACGTCCTGACTTTC
length: 14; V: TRBV27; J: TRBJ1-5; D: -; size: many; CDR3: CASSFGQINQPQHF; DNA: TGTGCCAGCAGTTTCGGTCAAATTAATCAGCCCCAGCATTTT
length: 15; V: TRBV20-1; J: TRBJ2-2; D: -; size: few; CDR3: CSARRPGLDTGELFF; DNA: TGCAGTGCTAGAAGACCGGGATTAGATACCGGGGAGCTGTTTTTT
length: 13; V: TRBV12-3/TRBV12-4; J: TRBJ1-1; D: -; size: many; CDR3: CASSRNSYTEAFF; DNA: TGTGCCAGCAGCCGAAACTCCTACACTGAAGCTTTCTTT
length: 14; V: TRBV7-9; J: TRBJ2-7; D: -; size: many; CDR3: CASSLGDSSYEQYF; DNA: TGTGCCAGCAGCTTAGGAGACAGTTCCTACGAGCAGTACTTC
length: 19; V: TRBV7-3; J: TRBJ2-1; D: TRBD2; size: -; CDR3: CASSPVAGEPLPSYNEQFF; DNA: TGTGCCAGCAGCCCCGTAGCGGGAGAGCCTCTTCCCTCCTACAATGAGCAGTTCTTC
length: 14; V: TRBV20-1; J: TRBJ1-1; D: -; size: few; CDR3: CSARLTDLNTEAFF; DNA: TGCAGTGCTAGGTTGACAGATTTGAACACTGAAGCTTTCTTT
length: 16; V: TRBV29-1; J: TRBJ1-1; D: TRBD1; size: few; CDR3: CSGGDRGRSGNTEAFF; DNA: TGCAGCGGCGGGGACAGGGGGCGTAGCGGGAACACTGAAGCTTTCTTT
length: 14; V: TRBV10-3; J: TRBJ2-6; D: -; size: -; CDR3: CAISDRSGANVLTF; DNA: TGTGCCATCAGTGATAGGTCTGGGGCCAACGTCCTGACTTTC
length: 13; V: TRBV12-3/TRBV12-4; J: TRBJ1-4; D: -; size: many; CDR3: CASRTQGHEKLFF; DNA: TGTGCCAGCAGAACACAGGGTCATGAAAAACTGTTTTTT
length: 15; V: TRBV5-1; J: TRBJ2-7; D: TRBD1; size: -; CDR3: CASSPGQAGSYEQYF; DNA: TGCGCCAGCAGCCCGGGACAGGCCGGATCCTACGAGCAGTACTTC
length: 16; V: TRBV7-2; J: TRBJ2-6; D: -; size: many; CDR3: CASSLFRGTGANVLTF; DNA: TGTGCCAGCAGCTTGTTCAGGGGAACCGGGGCCAACGTCCTGACTTTC
length: 15; V: TRBV5-1; J: TRBJ2-2; D: -; size: few; CDR3: CASSLEAGNTGELFF; DNA: TGCGCCAGCAGCTTGGAGGCGGGGAACACCGGGGAGCTGTTTTTT
length: 18; V: TRBV11-3; J: TRBJ1-1; D: -; size: -; CDR3: CASSLRGRLVGSNTEAFF; DNA: TGTGCCAGCAGCTTAAGAGGTCGGTTAGTAGGGTCGAACACTGAAGCTTTCTTT
length: 14; V: TRBV4-2; J: TRBJ2-7; D: -; size: few; CDR3: CASSQEGTSYEQYF; DNA: TGTGCCAGCAGCCAAGAGGGGACCTCCTACGAGCAGTACTTC
length: 13; V: TRBV3-1; J: TRBJ2-5; D: -; size: -; CDR3: CASATGTRETQYF; DNA: TGTGCCAGCGCTACCGGGACGCGAGAGACCCAGTACTTC
length: 14; V: TRBV7-9; J: TRBJ2-5; D: -; size: many; CDR3: CASSLVRDQETQYF; DNA: TGTGCCAGCAGCTTAGTCAGGGACCAAGAGACCCAGTACTTC
length: 17; V: TRBV11-2; J: TRBJ2-3; D: TRBD2; size: few; CDR3: CASSTTGTSGSTDTQYF; DNA: TGTGCCAGCAGCACCACCGGGACTAGCGGGAGTACAGATACGCAGTATTTT
length: 16; V: TRBV3-1; J: TRBJ2-7; D: -; size: -; CDR3: CASSRTGTPVSYEQYF; DNA: TGTGCCAGCAGCCGAACCGGGACACCTGTCTCCTACGAGCAGTACTTC
length: 13; V: TRBV7-7; J: TRBJ2-5; D: -; size: few; CDR3: CASSLGRDQTQYF; DNA: TGTGCTAGCAGCTTAGGGCGGGATCAGACCCAGTACTTC
length: 16; V: TRBV10-3; J: TRBJ2-2; D: -; size: few; CDR3: CAISLQGGMNTGELFF; DNA: TGTGCCATCAGCCTGCAGGGGGGAATGAACACCGGGGAGCTGTTTTTT
length: 12; V: TRBV6-2/TRBV6-3; J: TRBJ2-7; D: -; size: -; CDR3: CASSYSPPEQYF; DNA: TGTGCCAGCAGTTACTCACCACCCGAGCAGTACTTC
length: 12; V: TRBV25-1; J: TRBJ1-1; D: -; size: many; CDR3: CASSPQDTEAFF; DNA: TGTGCCAGCAGCCCCCAGGACACTGAAGCTTTCTTT
length: 12; V: TRBV3-1; J: TRBJ2-1; D: -; size: few; CDR3: CASSLPGAEQFF; DNA: TGTGCCAGCAGCCTTCCCGGGGCTGAGCAGTTCTTC
length: 14; V: TRBV7-9; J: TRBJ2-7; D: -; size: -; CDR3: CASSFSGTHYEQYF; DNA: TGTGCCAGCAGCTTCTCTGGCACCCACTACGAGCAGTACTTC
length: 14; V: TRBV15; J: TRBJ2-7; D: -; size: -; CDR3: CATSREGLVYEQYF; DNA: TGTGCCACCAGCAGAGAAGGACTCGTTTACGAGCAGTACTTC
length: 19; V: TRBV10-2; J: TRBJ1-5; D: -; size: -; CDR3: CASSEWGEDRLRDNRPQHF; DNA: TGCGCCAGCAGTGAATGGGGGGAAGACAGACTGAGGGACAATCGGCCCCAGCATTTT